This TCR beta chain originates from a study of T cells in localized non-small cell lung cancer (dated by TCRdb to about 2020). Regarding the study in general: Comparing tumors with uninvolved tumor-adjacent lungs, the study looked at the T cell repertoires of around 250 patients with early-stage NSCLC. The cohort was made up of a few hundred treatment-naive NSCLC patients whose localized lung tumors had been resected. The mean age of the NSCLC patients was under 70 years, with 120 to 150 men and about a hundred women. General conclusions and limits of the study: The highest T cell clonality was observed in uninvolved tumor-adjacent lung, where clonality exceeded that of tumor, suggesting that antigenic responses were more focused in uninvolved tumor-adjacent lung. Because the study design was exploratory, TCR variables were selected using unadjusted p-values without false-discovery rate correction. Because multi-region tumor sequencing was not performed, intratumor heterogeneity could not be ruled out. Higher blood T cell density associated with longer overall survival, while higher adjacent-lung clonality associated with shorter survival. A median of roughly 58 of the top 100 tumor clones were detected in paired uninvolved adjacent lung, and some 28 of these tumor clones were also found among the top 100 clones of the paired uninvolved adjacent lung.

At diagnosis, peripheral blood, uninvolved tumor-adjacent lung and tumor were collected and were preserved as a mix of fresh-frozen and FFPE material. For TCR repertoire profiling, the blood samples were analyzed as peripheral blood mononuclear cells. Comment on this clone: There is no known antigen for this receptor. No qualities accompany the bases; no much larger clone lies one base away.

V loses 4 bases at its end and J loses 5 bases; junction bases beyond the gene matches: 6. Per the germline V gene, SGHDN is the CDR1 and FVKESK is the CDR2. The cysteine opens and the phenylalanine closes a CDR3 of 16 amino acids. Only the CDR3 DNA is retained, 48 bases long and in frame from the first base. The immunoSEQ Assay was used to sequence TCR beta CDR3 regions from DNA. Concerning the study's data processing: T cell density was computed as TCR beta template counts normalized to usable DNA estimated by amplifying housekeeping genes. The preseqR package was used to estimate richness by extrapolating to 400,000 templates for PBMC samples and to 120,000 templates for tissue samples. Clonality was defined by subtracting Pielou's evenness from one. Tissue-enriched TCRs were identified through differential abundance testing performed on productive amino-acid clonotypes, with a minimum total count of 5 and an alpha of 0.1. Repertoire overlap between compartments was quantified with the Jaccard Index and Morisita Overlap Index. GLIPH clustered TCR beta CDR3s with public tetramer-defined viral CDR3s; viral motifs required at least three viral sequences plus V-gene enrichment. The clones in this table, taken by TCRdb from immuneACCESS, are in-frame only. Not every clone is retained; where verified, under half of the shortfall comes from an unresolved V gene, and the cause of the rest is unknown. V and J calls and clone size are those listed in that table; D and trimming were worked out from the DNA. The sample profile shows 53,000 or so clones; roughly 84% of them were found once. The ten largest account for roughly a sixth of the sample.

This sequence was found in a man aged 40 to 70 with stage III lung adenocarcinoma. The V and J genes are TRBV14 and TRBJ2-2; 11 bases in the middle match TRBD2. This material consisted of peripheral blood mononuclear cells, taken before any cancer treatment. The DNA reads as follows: TGTGCCAGCAGCCGCACTAGCGGGAGTCGGACCGGGGAGCTGTTTTTT. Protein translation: CASSRTSGSRTGELFF.